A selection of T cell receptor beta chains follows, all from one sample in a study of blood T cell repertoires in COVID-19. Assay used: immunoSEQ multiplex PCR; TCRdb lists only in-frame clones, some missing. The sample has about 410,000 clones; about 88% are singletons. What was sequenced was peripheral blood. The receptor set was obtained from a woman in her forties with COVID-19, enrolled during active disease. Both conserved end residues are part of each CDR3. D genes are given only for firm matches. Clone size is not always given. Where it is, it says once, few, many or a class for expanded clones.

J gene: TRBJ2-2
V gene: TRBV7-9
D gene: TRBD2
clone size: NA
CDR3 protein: CASSSTSGGLGELFF
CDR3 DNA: TGTGCCAGCAGCTCGACTAGCGGGGGTCTCGGGGAGCTGTTTTTT

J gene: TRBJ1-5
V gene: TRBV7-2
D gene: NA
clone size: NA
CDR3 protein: CASSLVSGTNQPQHF
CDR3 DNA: TGTGCCAGCAGCTTAGTTTCCGGTACTAATCAGCCCCAGCATTTT

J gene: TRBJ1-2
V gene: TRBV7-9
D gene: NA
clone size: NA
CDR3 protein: CASSPRQGLDGYTF
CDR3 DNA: TGTGCCAGCAGCCCGAGGCAGGGATTGGATGGCTACACCTTC

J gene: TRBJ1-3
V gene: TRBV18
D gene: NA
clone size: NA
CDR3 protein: CASSPRSSGNTIYF
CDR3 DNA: TGTGCCAGCTCACCTCGGAGCTCTGGAAACACCATATATTTT

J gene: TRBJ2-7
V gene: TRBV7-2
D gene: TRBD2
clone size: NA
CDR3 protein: CASSLVPSGGNEQYF
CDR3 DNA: TGTGCCAGCAGCTTGGTACCTAGCGGGGGAAACGAGCAGTACTTC

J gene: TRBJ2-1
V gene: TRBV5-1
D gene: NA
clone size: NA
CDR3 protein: CASSVTNRVNGNEQFF
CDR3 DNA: TGCGCCAGCAGCGTGACGAACAGGGTTAATGGGAATGAGCAGTTCTTC

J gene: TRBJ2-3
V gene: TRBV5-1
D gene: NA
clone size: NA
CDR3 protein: CASSFPTGSGTDTQYF
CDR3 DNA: TGCGCCAGCAGCTTTCCAACGGGATCTGGCACAGATACGCAGTATTTT

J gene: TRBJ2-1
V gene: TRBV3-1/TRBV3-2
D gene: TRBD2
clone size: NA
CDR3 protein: CASSLGLVSYNEQFF
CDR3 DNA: TGTGCCAGCAGCCTAGGACTAGTCTCCTACAATGAGCAGTTCTTC

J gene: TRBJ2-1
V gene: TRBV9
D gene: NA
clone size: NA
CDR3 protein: CASSVLSGSGNEQFF
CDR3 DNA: TGTGCCAGCAGCGTACTCAGCGGGTCCGGTAATGAGCAGTTCTTC

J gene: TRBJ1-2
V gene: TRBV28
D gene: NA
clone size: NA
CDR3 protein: CASNLAGDYGYTF
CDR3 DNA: TGTGCCAGCAACCTGGCGGGGGACTATGGCTACACCTTC

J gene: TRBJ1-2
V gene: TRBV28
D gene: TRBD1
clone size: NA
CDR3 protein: CASSGITGTGGSNGYGYTF
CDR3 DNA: TGTGCCAGCAGTGGGATTACCGGGACAGGGGGCAGCAACGGCTATGGCTACACCTTC

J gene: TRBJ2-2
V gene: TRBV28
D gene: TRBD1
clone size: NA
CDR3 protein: CASSLLRGPGGELFF
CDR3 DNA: TGTGCCAGCAGTTTACTCAGGGGGCCGGGCGGGGAGCTGTTTTTT

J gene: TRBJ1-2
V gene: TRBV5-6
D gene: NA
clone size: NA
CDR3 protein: CASSLEGTIYGYTF
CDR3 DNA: TGTGCCAGCAGCTTGGAAGGGACAATCTATGGCTACACCTTC

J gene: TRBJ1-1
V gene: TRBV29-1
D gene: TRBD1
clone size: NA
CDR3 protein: CSVTQGTEAFF
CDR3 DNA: TGCAGCGTAACACAGGGGACTGAAGCTTTCTTT

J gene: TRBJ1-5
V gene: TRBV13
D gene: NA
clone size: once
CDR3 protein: CASSFGGDSNQPQHF
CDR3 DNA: TGTGCCAGCAGCTTCGGCGGGGATAGCAATCAGCCCCAGCATTTT

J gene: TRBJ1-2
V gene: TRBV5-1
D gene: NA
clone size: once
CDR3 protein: CASSPGVNYGYTF
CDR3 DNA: TGCGCCAGCAGCCCCGGGGTGAACTATGGCTACACCTTC

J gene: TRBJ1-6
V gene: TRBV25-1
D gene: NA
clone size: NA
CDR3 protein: CASTGESSYNSPLHF
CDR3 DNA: TGTGCCAGCACGGGGGAAAGCTCCTATAATTCACCCCTCCACTTT

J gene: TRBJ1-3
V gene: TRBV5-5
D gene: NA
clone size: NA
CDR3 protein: CASSLGWGGFIYF
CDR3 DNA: TGTGCCAGCAGCCTTGGCTGGGGGGGCTTCATATATTTT

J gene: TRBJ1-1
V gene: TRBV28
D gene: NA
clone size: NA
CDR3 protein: CASTLGKLNTEAFF
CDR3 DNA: TGTGCCAGCACCCTCGGTAAACTGAACACTGAAGCTTTCTTT

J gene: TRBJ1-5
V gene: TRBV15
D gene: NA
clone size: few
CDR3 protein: CATSRDITGSQHF
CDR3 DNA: TGTGCCACCAGCAGAGATATAACCGGGAGCCAGCATTTT

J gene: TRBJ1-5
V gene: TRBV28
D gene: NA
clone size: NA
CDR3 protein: CASTGGRQPQHF
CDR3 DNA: TGTGCCAGCACTGGGGGGAGGCAGCCCCAGCATTTT

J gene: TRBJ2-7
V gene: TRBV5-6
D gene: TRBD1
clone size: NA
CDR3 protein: CASSLGDRSSYEQYF
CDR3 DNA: TGTGCCAGCAGCTTGGGGGACAGGAGCTCCTACGAGCAGTACTTC

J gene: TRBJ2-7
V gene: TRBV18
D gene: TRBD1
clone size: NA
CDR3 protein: CASSPRAGQGTAYEQYF
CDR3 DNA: TGTGCCAGCTCCCCAAGAGCCGGACAGGGGACCGCCTACGAGCAGTACTTC

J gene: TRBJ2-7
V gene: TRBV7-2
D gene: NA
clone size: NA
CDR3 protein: CASSFPGKPYEQYF
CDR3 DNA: TGTGCCAGCAGCTTCCCGGGGAAGCCCTACGAGCAGTACTTC

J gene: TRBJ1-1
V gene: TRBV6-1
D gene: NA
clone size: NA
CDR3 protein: CASSEGSHGAIGAFF
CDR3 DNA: TGTGCCAGCAGTGAGGGTAGCCACGGTGCGATAGGAGCTTTCTTT

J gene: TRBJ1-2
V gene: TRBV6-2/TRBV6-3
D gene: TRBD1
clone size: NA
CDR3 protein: CASSRFVRGPGYTF
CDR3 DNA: TGTGCCAGCAGCCGCTTCGTCAGGGGGCCAGGCTACACCTTC